This T cell receptor beta chain was observed in a study of beta chain features in type 1 diabetes. Overall study context: Researchers looked at fewer than 120,000,000 sorted cells across all samples. Regarding the study as a whole: Moderate but significant shortening of TCRB CDR3s was recorded in all four CD4+ subsets from Type 1 diabetes patients.

On this clone: What it binds is not known.

This CDR3 is built from 11 residues. Trimming removed 6 bases from V and 3 bases from J, with 5 bases in between. From germline, CDR1 is MNHNY and CDR2 SVGAGI (reference sequence). As every portion of the isolated RNA was reverse transcribed, the sequencing read expressed TCRB transcripts. The method was immunoSEQ multiplex PCR; TCRdb's version includes in-frame clones alone and lacks a portion of them. Counted here are approximately 360,000 clones, 10% to 15% occurring once; the ten biggest clones make up around 0.01%. Specimen: naive CD4+ T cells from blood. The J gene is TRBJ1-1, the V gene TRBV6-6; D uncertain. The source is a woman under 30 with type 1 diabetes. In DNA form, the CDR3 reads TGTGCCAGCAGACGGGACACTGAAGCTTTCTTT. This codes for CASRRDTEAFF.